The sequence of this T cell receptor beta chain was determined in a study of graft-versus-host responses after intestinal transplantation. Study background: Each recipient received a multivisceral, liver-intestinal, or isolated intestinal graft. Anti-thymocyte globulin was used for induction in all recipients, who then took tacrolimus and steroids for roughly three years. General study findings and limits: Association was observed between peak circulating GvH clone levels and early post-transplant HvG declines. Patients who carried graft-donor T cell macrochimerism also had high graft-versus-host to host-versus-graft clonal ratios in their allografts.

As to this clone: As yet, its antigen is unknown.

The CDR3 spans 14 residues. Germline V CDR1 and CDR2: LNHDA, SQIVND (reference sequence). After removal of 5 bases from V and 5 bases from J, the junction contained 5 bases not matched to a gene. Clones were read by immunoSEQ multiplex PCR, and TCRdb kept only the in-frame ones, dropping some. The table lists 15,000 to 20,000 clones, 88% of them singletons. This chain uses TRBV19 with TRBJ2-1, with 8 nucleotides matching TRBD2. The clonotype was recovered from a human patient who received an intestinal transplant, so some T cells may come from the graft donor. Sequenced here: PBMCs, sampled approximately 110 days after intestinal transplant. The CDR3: CASSVSGVHNEQFF. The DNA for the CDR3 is TGTGCCAGTAGTGTTAGCGGGGTCCACAATGAGCAGTTCTTC.